This entry is about one T cell receptor (beta chain). What it binds is not known. This entry comes from a study of T cell responses to AZD1222 COVID-19 vaccine. Study observations and caveats: Most donors were white British and more were female, and clonal diversity was possibly underestimated.

The table came from immunoSEQ multiplex PCR; TCRdb's copy has only in-frame clones and leaves some out. Of about 75,000 clones listed, about nine tenths are singletons. Germline CDR1 LGHDT, CDR2 YNNKEL (reference sequence). The CDR3 has 14 amino acids. V shed 2 bases and J shed 5 bases, with 12 bases lying between them. The specimen was peripheral blood, collected 28 days after the second dose of the MenACWY control vaccine. The origin of this receptor is an adult who received the MenACWY meningococcal vaccine as a control. V and J are TRBV3-1 (or the pseudogene TRBV3-2) and TRBJ1-1; D not certain. The CDR3 DNA follows: TGTGCCAGCAGCCAAATTCAATCGGGGACTGAAGCTTTCTTT. This codes for CASSQIQSGTEAFF.